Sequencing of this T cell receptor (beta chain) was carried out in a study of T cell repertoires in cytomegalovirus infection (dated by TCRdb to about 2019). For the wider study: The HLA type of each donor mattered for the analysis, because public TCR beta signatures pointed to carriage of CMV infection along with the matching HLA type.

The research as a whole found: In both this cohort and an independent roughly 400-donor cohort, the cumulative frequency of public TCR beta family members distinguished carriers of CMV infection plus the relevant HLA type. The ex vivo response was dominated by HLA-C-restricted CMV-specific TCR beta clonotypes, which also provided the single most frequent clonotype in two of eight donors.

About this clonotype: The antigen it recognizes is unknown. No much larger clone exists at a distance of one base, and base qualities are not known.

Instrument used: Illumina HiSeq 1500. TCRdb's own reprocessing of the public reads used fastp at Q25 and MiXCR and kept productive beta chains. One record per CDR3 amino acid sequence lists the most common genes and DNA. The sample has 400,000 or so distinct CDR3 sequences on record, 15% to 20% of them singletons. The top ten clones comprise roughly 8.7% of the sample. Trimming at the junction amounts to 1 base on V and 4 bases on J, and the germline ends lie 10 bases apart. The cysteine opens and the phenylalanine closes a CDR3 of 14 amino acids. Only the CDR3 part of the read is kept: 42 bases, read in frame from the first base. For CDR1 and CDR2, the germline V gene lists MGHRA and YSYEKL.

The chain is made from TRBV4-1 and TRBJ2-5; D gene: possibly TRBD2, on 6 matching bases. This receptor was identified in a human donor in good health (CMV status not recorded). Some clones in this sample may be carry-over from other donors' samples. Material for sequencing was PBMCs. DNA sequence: TGCGCCAGCAGCCAAGTCCGGGGAGGAGAGACCCAGTACTTC. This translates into CASSQVRGGETQYF.